What follows describes a single T cell receptor (beta chain). The sample is drawn from a study of blood T cell repertoires in COVID-19. Measured with immunoSEQ multiplex PCR; TCRdb has only the in-frame clones, and not every one. Found here are 100,000 to 150,000 clones, 85% of them singletons; the top ten hold over 20%. Germline CDR1 is SGHTA and CDR2 is FQGNSA. Trimming removed 2 bases from V and 0 bases from J, with 8 bases in between. CDR3 length: 15 residues. Sequencing used peripheral blood. The clonotype originates from a woman of 80 years or more with acute or convalescent COVID-19. The V and J genes are TRBV7-2 and TRBJ1-3; D is uncertain. This chain's CDR3 is CASSLQVRSGNTIYF. The DNA for the CDR3 is TGTGCCAGCAGCTTACAGGTTCGCTCTGGAAACACCATATATTTT.